Each of the 30 T cell receptor beta chains below was sequenced from the same sample in a study of blood T cell repertoires in COVID-19. Method: immunoSEQ multiplex PCR; TCRdb's copy keeps in-frame clones and lacks some. The sample holds over 85,000 clones; about 91% are singletons and the top ten take 3.5% to 4.5%. Sequenced sample: peripheral blood. The receptors here all came from a young man with acute or convalescent COVID-19.

The chain employs TRBV5-6 and TRBJ1-1; D is perhaps TRBD1 (6 bases). This CDR3 spans 13 amino acids. Germline V CDR1 and CDR2: SGHDT, YYEEEE. The V and J ends lost 2 bases and 5 bases respectively, with 10 bases between them. The CDR3 region is CASSFRGGTEAFF. The CDR3 nucleotides read TGTGCCAGCAGCTTCAGGGGAGGGACTGAAGCTTTCTTT.

This sequence joins TRBV6-1 and TRBJ1-1; D possibly corresponds to TRBD1 (5 bases). This CDR3 contains 14 residues. Per germline, CDR1 MNHNS and CDR2 SASEGT. V shed 1 base and J shed 5 bases, with 11 bases lying between them. CDR3 protein: CASSEGGDRTEAFF. DNA of the CDR3: TGTGCCAGCAGTGAAGGGGGGGATAGAACTGAAGCTTTCTTT.

The chain uses TRBV19 and TRBJ2-3; D may be TRBD2 (7 bases). Germline CDR1 LNHDA, CDR2 SQIVND (reference sequence). The CDR3 runs to 16 residues. V lost 3 bases and J 2 bases, leaving 15 bases between the germline ends. The CDR3 sequence is CASSIGGGLYTDTQYF. CDR3 in DNA: TGTGCCAGTAGTATCGGCGGGGGCCTTTACACAGATACGCAGTATTTT.

The chain has TRBV6-5 and TRBJ1-2, with 10 bases fitting TRBD1. CDR1 is MNHEY and CDR2 is SVGAGI in the germline V gene. CDR3 length equals 15 residues. The trim removed 4 bases at V and 8 bases at J, leaving 10 bases unmatched. The CDR3 loop reads CASSLTGTGAGGYTF. CDR3 DNA: TGTGCCAGCAGTTTAACCGGGACAGGGGCCGGCGGCTACACCTTC.

The V and J genes are TRBV10-1 and TRBJ2-1, with 8 bases that match TRBD2. The CDR3 is 15 amino acids. CDR1 and CDR2 from the germline V gene are WNHNN and SYGVQD (reference sequence). Trimming took 4 bases from V and 3 from J; bases not matched to a gene: 5. This CDR3 reads CASSVILAGYNEQFF. CDR3 bases: TGCGCCAGCAGTGTAATCCTAGCGGGCTACAATGAGCAGTTCTTC.

Only one count was recorded for this clone. V is TRBV19 and J is TRBJ2-3; the D is unclear. CDR1 is LNHDA and CDR2 is SQIVND in the germline V gene (reference sequence). This CDR3 is built from 15 residues. V was trimmed by 3 bases and J by 6 bases, leaving 16 bases between them. CDR3 DNA: TGTGCCAGTAGTATCTCCCTGGCATCAACGGATACGCAGTATTTT. Residues: CASSISLASTDTQYF.

J is TRBJ2-3 and V is TRBV5-6; possible D gene TRBD1, 6 bases. The V gene lost 3 bases and the J gene lost 1 base, with 12 bases spanning the gap. This CDR3 is 15 amino acids long. Germline V gives CDR1 SGHDT, CDR2 YYEEEE. The CDR3 DNA reads as TGTGCCAGCAGCTCACAGGGTCGGGGCACAGATACGCAGTATTTT. Protein: CASSSQGRGTDTQYF.

This clone was seen more than once but under ten times. The V and J genes are TRBV12-3 or TRBV12-4 and TRBJ1-2; unclear D gene. The germline V and J ends were trimmed by 5 bases and 5 bases, with 12 bases remaining between them. This CDR3 is 13 amino acids long. The DNA of the CDR3 is TGTGCCAGCAGTCCCCGGGATTATTATGGCTACACCTTC. This translates into CASSPRDYYGYTF.

This clone has more than one count but fewer than ten. The chain recombines TRBV3-1 (or the pseudogene TRBV3-2) with TRBJ2-7; a possible D gene is TRBD2 (7 bases). This CDR3 is 16 amino acids long. Germline assignment: CDR1 LGHDT and CDR2 YNNKEL (reference sequence). Trimming removed 3 bases at V and 2 bases at J, with 17 bases between. The CDR3 region is CASSHTGGRPPYEQYF. The CDR3 coding sequence is TGTGCCAGCAGCCACACCGGGGGGCGGCCCCCCTACGAGCAGTACTTC.

The J gene is TRBJ1-1, the V gene TRBV2; weak D call: TRBD1 (5 bases). CDR3 size: 15 residues. Deletions cut 2 bases from V and 3 bases from J, with 13 bases between. The germline V gene has CDR1 SNHLY and CDR2 FYNNEI. The CDR3 spells CASSEIGTGDTEAFF. The CDR3 nucleotides are TGTGCCAGCAGTGAAATTGGGACGGGGGACACTGAAGCTTTCTTT.

This chain links TRBV11-3 with TRBJ2-5; 10 nucleotides match TRBD1. The V gene end was trimmed by 3 bases and the J gene end by 5 bases; junction bases not matched to a gene: 9. There are 16 residues in the CDR3. Germline V gives CDR1 SGHNT, CDR2 YENEEA. The CDR3 DNA sequence: TGTGCCAGCAGCTTGGGCGGACAGGGGGGGTCGGAGACCCAGTACTTC. The encoded protein is CASSLGGQGGSETQYF.

The chain recombines TRBV12-5 with TRBJ1-5; TRBD1 matches 8 bases. CDR3 length equals 19 residues. Germline V lookup: CDR1 LGHNT, CDR2 FRNRAP. V was pared by 4 bases and J by 0 bases, with 14 bases of the junction left unmatched. This chain's CDR3 is CASGSTHRDRLYSNQPQHF. In DNA form, the CDR3 reads TGTGCTAGTGGTTCCACTCACCGGGACAGGCTTTATAGCAATCAGCCCCAGCATTTT.

The chain employs TRBV10-2 and TRBJ2-1; 8 bases are a match to TRBD1. V lost 3 bases, J lost 7 bases, and 5 bases stayed unmatched. The CDR3 sequence is 14 residues long. The germline V gene encodes CDR1 WSHSY and CDR2 SAAADI. The chain's CDR3 is CASSDQNRGNEQFF. In nucleotides, the CDR3 is TGCGCCAGCAGTGACCAGAACAGGGGGAATGAGCAGTTCTTC.

The chain uses TRBV5-1 and TRBJ2-1; D gene unclear. Per germline, CDR1 SGHRS and CDR2 YFSETQ. With 1 base removed from V and 0 bases from J, the gap between germline ends came to 11 bases. The CDR3 spans 16 residues. CDR3 DNA sequence: TGCGCCAGCAGCTTGACTTCTAGGAGCTCCTACAATGAGCAGTTCTTC. This translates into CASSLTSRSSYNEQFF.

With regard to this clone: The sample has other DNA sequences that encode this CDR3 too. The genes are TRBV4-2 and TRBJ1-1, with 8 bases that match TRBD1. V lost 1 base, J lost 4 bases, and 5 bases stayed unmatched. Looked up from germline, CDR1 is LGHNA and CDR2 is YNFKEQ. This CDR3 has 15 residues. The CDR3 protein is CASSQGGQGVTEAFF. In DNA, the CDR3 is TGTGCCAGCAGCCAAGGAGGACAGGGCGTCACTGAAGCTTTCTTT.

V is TRBV7-6 and J is TRBJ2-1; 10 positions agree with TRBD2. CDR1 SGHVS and CDR2 FNYEAQ come from the germline V gene. The CDR3 runs to 14 residues. J gave up 5 bases and V 7 bases, and 5 bases lay outside the gene matches. The CDR3 is CASTPLAGDNEQFF. CDR3 sequence (DNA): TGTGCCAGCACCCCTCTAGCGGGAGACAATGAGCAGTTCTTC.

The DNA for the CDR3 is TGTGCCAGCAGGGGGGACTCCCGGGCTGGAAACACCATATATTTT. It specifies CASRGDSRAGNTIYF. This chain links TRBV6-5 with TRBJ1-3, with D possibly TRBD1 on 5 matching bases. The V end was cut by 6 bases, the J end by 2 bases, with 14 bases between. The CDR3 loop spans 15 amino acids. CDR1 and CDR2 from the germline V gene are MNHEY and SVGAGI.

The V gene is TRBV27, the J gene TRBJ1-5; D might be TRBD1 (5 bases). The germline V and J ends were trimmed by 5 bases and 5 bases, with 25 bases remaining between them. This CDR3 has 18 residues. Germline V gives CDR1 MNHEY, CDR2 SMNVEV (reference sequence). The CDR3 bases are TGTGCCAGCAGTCTACAGACGTTAGGGCAGGGATTACATCAGCCCCAGCATTTT. Translating gives CASSLQTLGQGLHQPQHF.

This clone occurred once. This chain links TRBV9 with TRBJ1-2, with unresolved D. The CDR3 is made up of 13 amino acids. With 6 bases removed from V and 4 bases from J, the gap between germline ends came to 13 bases. The germline CDR1 and CDR2 sequences are SGDLS and YYNGEE. DNA for the CDR3: TGTGCCAGCACTCCTGTCCCGCGCTATGGCTACACCTTC. It is translated as CASTPVPRYGYTF.

This chain uses TRBV7-9 with TRBJ2-3; 11 nucleotides line up with TRBD2. CDR1 is SEHNR, CDR2 FQNEAQ, per germline (reference sequence). The trim removed 6 bases at V and 2 bases at J, leaving 4 bases unmatched. CDR3 length: 15 amino acids. As DNA, the CDR3 is TGTGCCAGCAGATATAGCGGGGGGGACACAGATACGCAGTATTTT. This translates into CASRYSGGDTDTQYF.

The chain carries TRBV30 and TRBJ1-1; D is unresolved. Germline V gives CDR1 GTSNPN, CDR2 SVGIG (reference sequence). V gave up 4 bases and J gave up 0 bases, with 15 bases separating them. The CDR3 runs 15 residues. CDR3 DNA: TGTGCCTGGAATGCGGGTACAGATATGAACACTGAAGCTTTCTTT. It yields the protein CAWNAGTDMNTEAFF.

The chain uses TRBV4-2 and TRBJ2-2, with 9 bases that match TRBD1. Germline CDR1 is LGHNA and CDR2 is YNFKEQ. CDR3 length: 19 amino acids. Germline trimming cut 4 bases from V and 1 base from J; bases unmatched to any gene: 13. DNA of the CDR3: TGTGCCAGCAGCCCCCTTGGGGGTTACAGGGGGCGGAACACCGGGGAGCTGTTTTTT. This gives the protein CASSPLGGYRGRNTGELFF.

This chain joins TRBV5-1 and TRBJ2-2; perhaps TRBD1 as D (6 bases). V shed 0 bases and J shed 0 bases, with 9 bases lying between them. The germline gives CDR1 SGHRS, CDR2 YFSETQ. The length of the CDR3 is 16 residues. For the CDR3, the DNA is TGCGCCAGCAGCTTGGTAGGGGGTGCGAACACCGGGGAGCTGTTTTTT. Protein: CASSLVGGANTGELFF.

The chain joins TRBV5-1 to TRBJ2-5; D is uncertain. The CDR3 consists of 15 residues. Germline V gives CDR1 SGHRS, CDR2 YFSETQ. Trimming left V 0 bases short and J 1 base short, with 10 bases between. CDR3 in amino acids: CASSLGALSQETQYF. DNA of the CDR3: TGCGCCAGCAGCTTGGGAGCGCTCTCCCAAGAGACCCAGTACTTC.

CDR3 coding DNA: TGTGCCACCAGCCGGGACAGGGGAGAGGGCTCTGGAAACACCATATATTTT. This codes for CATSRDRGEGSGNTIYF. This chain links TRBV15 with TRBJ1-3, with 10 bases lining up with TRBD1. CDR3 size: 17 residues. V was pared by 5 bases and J by 0 bases, with 7 bases of the junction left unmatched. Germline-derived CDR1 and CDR2 are LNHNV and YYDKDF (reference sequence). The full variable domain, with the rest looked up from reference TRBV15 and TRBJ1-3, is DAMVIQNPRYQVTQFGKPVTLSCSQTLNHNVMYWYQQKSSQAPKLLFHYYDKDFNNEADTPDNFQSRRPNTSFCFLDIRSPGLGDTAMYLCATSRDRGEGSGNTIYFGEGSWLTVV.

The V and J genes are TRBV6-5 and TRBJ1-2; tentative D call: TRBD1 (5 bases). The V gene's germline CDR1 is MNHEY and CDR2 SVGAGI. The CDR3 runs to 14 residues. Trimming took 8 bases from V and 5 from J, leaving 18 bases between them. CDR3 sequence reads: CASSVGPRGYGYTF. The CDR3 DNA reads TGTGCCAGCTCGGTGGGGCCCCGAGGATATGGCTACACCTTC.

This rearrangement joins TRBV19 to TRBJ2-7, with TRBD1 identical over 7 bases. J gave up 2 bases and V 4 bases, and 5 bases lay outside the gene matches. The CDR3 has 14 amino acids. Germline V gives CDR1 LNHDA, CDR2 SQIVND (reference sequence). The CDR3 nucleotides are TGTGCCAGTAGTAGAACAGGGGTGACCTACGAGCAGTACTTC. It translates to CASSRTGVTYEQYF.

The chain employs TRBV30 and TRBJ1-1; TRBD1 agrees at 9 bases. Germline V gene sequence: CDR1 GTSNPN, CDR2 SVGIG (reference sequence). The CDR3 covers 15 residues. The V segment lost 2 bases and the J segment 1 base; nucleotides outside the gene matches: 5. The CDR3 DNA reads as TGTGCCTGGAGTCTTACACAGGGGGCGAACACTGAAGCTTTCTTT. This encodes CAWSLTQGANTEAFF.

The chain recombines TRBV19 with TRBJ2-5; 7 bases fit TRBD1. Germline trimming cut 5 bases from V and 0 bases from J; bases unmatched to any gene: 6. The CDR3 is 15 residues long. Germline loops: CDR1 LNHDA, CDR2 SQIVND (reference sequence). CDR3 loop: CASSPGQMYQETQYF. DNA for the CDR3: TGTGCCAGTAGTCCGGGACAGATGTACCAAGAGACCCAGTACTTC.

The gene calls are TRBV19 and TRBJ1-1, with 11 bases aligning to TRBD1. The CDR3 runs 13 residues. V lost 9 bases, J lost 2 bases, and 2 bases stayed unmatched. The germline V gene encodes CDR1 LNHDA and CDR2 SQIVND (reference sequence). Here the CDR3 reads CARDRGLNTEAFF. The CDR3 DNA is TGTGCCAGGGACAGGGGGCTTAACACTGAAGCTTTCTTT.